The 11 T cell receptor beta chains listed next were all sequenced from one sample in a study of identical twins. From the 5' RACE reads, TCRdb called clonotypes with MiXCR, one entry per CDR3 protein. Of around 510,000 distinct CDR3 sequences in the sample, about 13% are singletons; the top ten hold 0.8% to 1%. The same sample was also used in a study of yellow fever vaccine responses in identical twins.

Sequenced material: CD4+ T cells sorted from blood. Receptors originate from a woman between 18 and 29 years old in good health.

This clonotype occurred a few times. The CDR3, as DNA: TGCGCCAGCAGCTTGGTCGCGGGTGGCACTGAGCAGTTCTTC. Amino acid sequence: CASSLVAGGTEQFF. The chain links TRBV5-1 to TRBJ2-1, with a tentative D call TRBD2 (5 bases). The germline gives CDR1 SGHRS, CDR2 YFSETQ. The CDR3 extends over 14 amino acids. Between the trimmed V and J ends, which lost 0 bases and 9 bases, there was a span of 13 bases.

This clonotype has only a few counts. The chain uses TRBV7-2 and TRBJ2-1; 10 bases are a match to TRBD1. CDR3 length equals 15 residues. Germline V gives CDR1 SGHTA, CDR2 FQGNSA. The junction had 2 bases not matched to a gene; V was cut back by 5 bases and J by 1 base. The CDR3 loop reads CASSKDRGSYNEQFF. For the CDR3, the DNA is TGTGCCAGCAGCAAGGACAGGGGGTCCTACAATGAGCAGTTCTTC.

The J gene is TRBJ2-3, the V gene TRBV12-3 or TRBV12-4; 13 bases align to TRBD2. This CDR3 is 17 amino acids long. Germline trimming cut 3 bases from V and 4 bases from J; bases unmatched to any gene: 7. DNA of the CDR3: TGTGCCAGCAGTTTGACCAGACTAGCGGGAGGCGCAGATACGCAGTATTTT. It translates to CASSLTRLAGGADTQYF.

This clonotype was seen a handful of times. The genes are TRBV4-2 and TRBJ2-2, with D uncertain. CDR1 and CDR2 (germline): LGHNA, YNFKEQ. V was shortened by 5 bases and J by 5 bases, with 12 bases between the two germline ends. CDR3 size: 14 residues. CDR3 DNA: TGTGCCAGCAGCGAAAGGACGGCAACCGGGGAGCTGTTTTTT. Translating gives CASSERTATGELFF.

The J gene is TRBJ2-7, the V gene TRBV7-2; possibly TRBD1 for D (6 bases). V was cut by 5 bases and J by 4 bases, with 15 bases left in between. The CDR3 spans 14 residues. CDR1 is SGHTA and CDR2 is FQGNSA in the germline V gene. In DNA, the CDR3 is TGTGCCAGCAGCCCACAGACAGGTTCGTACGAGCAGTACTTC. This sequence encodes CASSPQTGSYEQYF.

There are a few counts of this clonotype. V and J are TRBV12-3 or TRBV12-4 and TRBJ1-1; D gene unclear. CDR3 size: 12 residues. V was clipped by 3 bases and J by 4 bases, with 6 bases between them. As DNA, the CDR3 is TGTGCCAGCAGTTTCCTCCCCACTGAAGCTTTCTTT. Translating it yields CASSFLPTEAFF.

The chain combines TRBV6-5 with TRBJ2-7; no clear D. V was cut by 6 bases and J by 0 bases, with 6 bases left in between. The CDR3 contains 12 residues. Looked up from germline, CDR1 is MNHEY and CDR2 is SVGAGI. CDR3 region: CASRRFSYEQYF. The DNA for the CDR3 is TGTGCCAGCAGAAGGTTCTCCTACGAGCAGTACTTC.

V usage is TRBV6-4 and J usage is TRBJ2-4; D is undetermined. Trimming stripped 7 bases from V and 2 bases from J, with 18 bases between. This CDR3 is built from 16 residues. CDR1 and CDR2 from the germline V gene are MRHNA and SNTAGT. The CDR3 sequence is CASTLDEPSPKNIQYF. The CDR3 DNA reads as TGTGCCAGCACGCTAGATGAACCATCTCCCAAAAACATTCAGTACTTC.

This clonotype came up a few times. CDR3 residues: CASTRGGLGETQYF. The CDR3 DNA sequence: TGTGCCAGCACCAGAGGGGGCCTAGGAGAGACCCAGTACTTC. This rearrangement joins TRBV28 to TRBJ2-5; the match to TRBD1 covers 7 bases. Germline CDR1 is MDHEN and CDR2 is SYDVKM. Germline trimming cut 7 bases from V and 4 bases from J; bases unmatched to any gene: 9. The CDR3 loop spans 14 amino acids.

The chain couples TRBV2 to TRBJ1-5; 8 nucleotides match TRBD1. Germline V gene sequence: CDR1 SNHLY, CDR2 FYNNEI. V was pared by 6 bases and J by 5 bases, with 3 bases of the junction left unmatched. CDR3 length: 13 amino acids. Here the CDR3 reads CASSRGLDQPQHF. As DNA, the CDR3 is TGTGCCAGCAGCAGGGGGCTTGATCAGCCCCAGCATTTT. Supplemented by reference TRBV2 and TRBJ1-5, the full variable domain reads EPEVTQTPSHQVTQMGQEVILRCVPISNHLYFYWYRQILGQKVEFLVSFYNNEISEKSEIFDDQFSVERPDGSNFTLKIRSTKLEDSAMYFCASSRGLDQPQHFGDGTRLSIL.

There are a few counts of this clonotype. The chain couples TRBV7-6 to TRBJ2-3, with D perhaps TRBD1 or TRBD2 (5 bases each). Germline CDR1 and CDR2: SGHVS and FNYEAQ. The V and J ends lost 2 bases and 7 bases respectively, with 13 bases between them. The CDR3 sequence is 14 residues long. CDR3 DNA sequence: TGTGCCAGCAGCTTAAACCCGGGACCTCATACGCAGTATTTT. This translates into CASSLNPGPHTQYF.